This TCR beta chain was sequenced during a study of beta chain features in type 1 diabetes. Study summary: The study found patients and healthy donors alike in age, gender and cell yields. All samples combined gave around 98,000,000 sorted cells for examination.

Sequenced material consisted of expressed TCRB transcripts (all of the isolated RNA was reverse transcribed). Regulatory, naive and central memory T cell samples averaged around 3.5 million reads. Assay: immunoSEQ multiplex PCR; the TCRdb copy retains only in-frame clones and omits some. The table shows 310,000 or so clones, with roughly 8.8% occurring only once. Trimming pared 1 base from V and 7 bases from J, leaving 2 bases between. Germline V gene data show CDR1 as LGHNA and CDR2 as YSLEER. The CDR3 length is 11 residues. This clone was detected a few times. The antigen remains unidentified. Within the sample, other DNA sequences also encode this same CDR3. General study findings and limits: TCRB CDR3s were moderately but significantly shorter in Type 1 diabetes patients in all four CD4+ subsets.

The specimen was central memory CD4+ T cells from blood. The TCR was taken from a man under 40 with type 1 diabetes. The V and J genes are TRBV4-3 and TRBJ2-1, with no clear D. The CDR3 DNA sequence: TGCGCCAGCAGCCAAGCGAATGAGCAGTTCTTC. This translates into CASSQANEQFF.